This T cell receptor beta chain was recorded in a study of T cells after yellow fever vaccination. Study information: Fractions low in cell number were prepared with SMART-Seq v4 Ultra Low Input. The study's findings and limits: At less than 97% for CD4 and 70% to 90% for CD8, most primary-vaccination clones showed up again after the booster. It was a weaker secondary response, yet one that peaked faster, at day 5 versus 15.

This clonotype was picked up many times. Its antigen remains unknown. TCR cDNA, made by 5'RACE template switching, carried an added universal primer site and UMIs. MiXCR, run by TCRdb on the 5' RACE reads, gives a single entry per CDR3 protein. The sample lists approximately 550,000 distinct CDR3 sequences, 13% occurring once. Germline CDR1 is SGHRS and CDR2 is YFSETQ. Trimming cost V 0 bases and J 5 bases; bases outside gene matches: 10. The CDR3 contains 16 residues. The clonotype originates from a man aged 25-45 years who received the YFV17D yellow fever vaccine. The V gene is TRBV5-1, the J gene TRBJ2-7; TRBD2 matches 8 bases. The material sequenced was PBMCs, taken on the day of the yellow fever booster vaccination. The CDR3 DNA reads as TGCGCCAGCAGCTTGGACCATAAGCGGGAGACAAACGAGCAGTACTTC. Translating it yields CASSLDHKRETNEQYF.